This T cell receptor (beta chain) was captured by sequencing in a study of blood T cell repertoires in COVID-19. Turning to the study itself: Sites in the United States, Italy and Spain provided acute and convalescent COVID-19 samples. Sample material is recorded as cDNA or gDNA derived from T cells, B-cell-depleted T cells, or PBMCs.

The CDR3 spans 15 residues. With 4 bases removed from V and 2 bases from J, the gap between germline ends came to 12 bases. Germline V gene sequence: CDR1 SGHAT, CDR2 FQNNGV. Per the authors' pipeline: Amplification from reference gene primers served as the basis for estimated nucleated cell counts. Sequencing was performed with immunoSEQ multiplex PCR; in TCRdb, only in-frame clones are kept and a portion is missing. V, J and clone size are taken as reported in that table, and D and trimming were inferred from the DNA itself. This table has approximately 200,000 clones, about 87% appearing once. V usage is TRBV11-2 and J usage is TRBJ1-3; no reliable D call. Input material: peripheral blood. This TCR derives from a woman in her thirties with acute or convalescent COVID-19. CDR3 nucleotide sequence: TGTGCCAGCAGCTCCCACCGACATGCTGGAAACACCATATATTTT. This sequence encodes CASSSHRHAGNTIYF.